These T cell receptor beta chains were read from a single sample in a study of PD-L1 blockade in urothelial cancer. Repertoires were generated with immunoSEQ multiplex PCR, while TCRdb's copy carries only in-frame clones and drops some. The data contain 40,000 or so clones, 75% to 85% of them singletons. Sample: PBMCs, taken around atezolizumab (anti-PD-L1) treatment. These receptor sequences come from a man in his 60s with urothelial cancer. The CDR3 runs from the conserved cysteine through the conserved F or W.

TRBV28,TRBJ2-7,CASSPGGQGSYEQYF
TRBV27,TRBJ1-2,CASSLVTGRGYTF
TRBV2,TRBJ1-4,CASRLDRGNEKLFF
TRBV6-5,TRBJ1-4,CASSYSQGWEKLFF
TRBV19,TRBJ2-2,CASSIKGRDNTGELFF
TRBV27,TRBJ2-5,CASRPMDRGKGETQYF
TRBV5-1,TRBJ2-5,CASSPGEETQYF
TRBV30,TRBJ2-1,CAWSIGGPGGVQFF
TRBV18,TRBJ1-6,CASSLDRGNSPLHF
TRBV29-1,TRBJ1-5,CSVVETGLNQPQHF
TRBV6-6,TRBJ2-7,CASSSGGSYEQYF
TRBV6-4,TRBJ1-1,CASSDSTRGGVSTEAFF
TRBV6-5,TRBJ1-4,CASRSGQGIEKLFF
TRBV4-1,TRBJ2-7,CASSHPLGLAGAYEQYF
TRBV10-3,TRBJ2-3,CATGARVRADTQYF
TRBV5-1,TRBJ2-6,CASSLQGPAGANVLTF
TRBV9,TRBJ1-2,CASSAGGNYGYTF
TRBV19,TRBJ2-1,CASKAGADNEQFF
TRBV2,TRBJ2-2,CASSPPSRNTGELFF
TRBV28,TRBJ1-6,CASLRVRGTSPLHF
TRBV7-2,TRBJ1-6,CASSLRRADSPLHF
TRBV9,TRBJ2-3,CASSPSSGDTQYF
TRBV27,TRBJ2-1,CASRSTLLAYEQFF
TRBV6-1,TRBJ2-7,CASSAGTGKTYEQYF
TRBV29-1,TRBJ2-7,CSAFSGTGGEQYF
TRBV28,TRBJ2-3,CASNGQGGADTQYF
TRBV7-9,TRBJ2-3,CASSEDREYGPTQYF
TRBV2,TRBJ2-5,CASSESTGRETQYF
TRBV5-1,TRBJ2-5,CASSFGQGQETQYF
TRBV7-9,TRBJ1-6,CASSLGQGGSPLHF
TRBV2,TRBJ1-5,CASSLDERGNQPQHF
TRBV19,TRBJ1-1,CATSRGRGTEAFF
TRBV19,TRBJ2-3,CASSIQASTDTQYF
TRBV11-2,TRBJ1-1,CASSLKEEAFF
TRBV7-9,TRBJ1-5,CASSLGNQPQHF
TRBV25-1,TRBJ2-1,CASSELGQYNEQFF
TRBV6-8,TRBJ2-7,CASRQGAAYEQYF
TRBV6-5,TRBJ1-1,CASTTPGTEAFF
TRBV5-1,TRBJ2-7,CASSSRTSGPYEQYF
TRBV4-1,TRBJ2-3,CASSQFGAGGRSQLSTDTQYF
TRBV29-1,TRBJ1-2,CSVKGGDYGYTF
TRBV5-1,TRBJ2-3,CASSWGGGEQDTQYF
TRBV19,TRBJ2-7,CASSMQGDYEQYF
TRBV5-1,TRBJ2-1,CASSPEGAIGFNEQFF
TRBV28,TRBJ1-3,CASSPRSSGNTIYF
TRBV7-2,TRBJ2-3,CASSTTSGAYTDTQYF
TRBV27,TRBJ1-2,CASSSGTGMGGYTF